This T cell receptor beta chain was recovered during a study of T cells in women clearing cervical HPV infection. As for the study in general: Donors had HPV16-related CIN3 or worse; 2 had invasive cancer. Blood came at first lesion visit for cases, post-clearance for controls.

Regarding this clone: Its antigen remains unidentified. The CDR3 end falls 3 residues outside the read, so it is completed with the germline J gene.

Assay: immunoSEQ multiplex PCR; the TCRdb copy retains only in-frame clones and omits some. The table gives about 35,000 clones; the top ten clones make up 6.8% of it. Germline V gene data show CDR1 as SNHLY and CDR2 as FYNNEI. CDR3 length: 14 residues. The study's findings and limits: Repertoire richness, not evenness, was significantly elevated in CIN3+ cases versus controls.

Cervical HPV DNA detected by MY09/MY11 PCR, typed by dot-blot. The sequence derives from a woman between 18 and 70 years old with a cervical HPV16 infection that either progressed to CIN3+ or cleared (not recorded which). The J gene is TRBJ1-4, the V gene TRBV2; 9 bases line up with TRBD1. The specimen sequenced was blood buffy coat. The CDR3 reads CASGRQGDNSPLFF. The CDR3 bases that were read are TGTGCCAGCGGTAGACAGGGGGATAATTCACCA.